This is a list of T cell receptor beta chains from one sample in a study of shared clonotypes between healthy human individuals. Some clones are missing from TCRdb's copy, which holds only in-frame ones; the method was immunoSEQ multiplex PCR. The sample contains about 700,000 clones, approximately 79% of which appear only once. The sequenced material came from memory CD4+ T cells sorted from blood. Receptor source: a woman in her twenties or thirties in good health. Each CDR3 is given with its conserved first and last residue. The D gene is left open where the match is weak. Part of the rows lack a size; the others show once, few, many or a class for expanded clones.

clone_size	j_call	v_call	d_call	cdr3_aa	cdr3_nt
NA	TRBJ2-5	TRBV5-1	NA	CASSSLPGMQETQYF	TGCGCCAGCAGCTCCCTACCCGGGATGCAAGAGACCCAGTACTTC
NA	TRBJ2-5	TRBV11-2	NA	CASSPRIQETQYF	TGTGCCAGCAGCCCCAGGATACAAGAGACCCAGTACTTC
NA	TRBJ2-7	TRBV5-6	NA	CASSFGTDYEQYF	TGTGCCAGCAGCTTCGGGACGGACTACGAGCAGTACTTC
NA	TRBJ1-1	TRBV16	NA	CASSQAILGEAFF	TGTGCCAGCAGCCAAGCTATCCTGGGGGAAGCTTTCTTT
NA	TRBJ2-2	TRBV6-1	NA	CASSGRLTRTGELFF	TGTGCCAGCAGTGGCCGACTGACGCGCACCGGGGAGCTGTTTTTT
NA	TRBJ2-5	TRBV5-8	NA	CASSLGAGRIQETQYF	TGTGCCAGCAGCTTGGGTGCAGGCCGAATCCAAGAGACCCAGTACTTC
few	TRBJ1-2	TRBV2	NA	CASRSDTSYGYTF	TGTGCCAGCAGAAGCGACACATCCTATGGCTACACCTTC
NA	TRBJ2-7	TRBV2	TRBD2	CASRGLAGRGREQYF	TGTGCCAGCAGGGGACTAGCGGGACGAGGGCGGGAGCAGTACTTC
NA	TRBJ1-1	TRBV18	NA	CASSPPGTGINTEAFF	TGTGCCAGCTCACCACCGGGGACGGGGATTAACACTGAAGCTTTCTTT
NA	TRBJ2-3	TRBV13	TRBD2	CASSASGKLGGRALTQYF	TGTGCCAGCAGTGCATCCGGCAAATTAGGCGGGAGGGCCTTAACGCAGTATTTT
NA	TRBJ1-5	TRBV11-2	NA	CASSLSGTFDSNQPQHF	TGTGCCAGCAGCTTAAGTGGGACGTTTGATAGCAATCAGCCCCAGCATTTT
NA	TRBJ1-1	TRBV6-1	TRBD1	CASRDRGQPIWGAFF	TGTGCCAGCAGAGACAGGGGGCAACCCATTTGGGGGGCTTTCTTT
NA	TRBJ2-1	TRBV13	TRBD1	CASSLSHLQGLSSYNEQFF	TGTGCCAGCAGCTTATCGCATTTACAGGGGCTGAGCTCCTACAATGAGCAGTTCTTC
once	TRBJ1-1	TRBV7-8	NA	CASSLGWAPGVNTEAFF	TGTGCCAGCAGCTTAGGATGGGCGCCAGGGGTGAACACTGAAGCTTTCTTT
NA	TRBJ1-4	TRBV10-3	NA	CAISRGASSNEKLFF	TGTGCCATCAGCCGGGGGGCTAGCTCTAATGAAAAACTGTTTTTT
NA	TRBJ2-5	TRBV4-1	NA	CASSPLIRADSQETQYF	TGCGCCAGCAGCCCCCTTATTCGAGCGGATAGCCAAGAGACCCAGTACTTC
NA	TRBJ2-5	TRBV5-1	NA	CASSLATALLQETQYF	TGCGCCAGCAGCTTGGCGACAGCGCTCCTCCAAGAGACCCAGTACTTC
NA	TRBJ2-2	TRBV7-9	TRBD1	CASRPGTGIHTGELFF	TGTGCCAGCAGGCCTGGGACAGGGATTCACACCGGGGAGCTGTTTTTT
NA	TRBJ2-7	TRBV5-6	NA	CASSLEGTTYEQYF	TGTGCCAGCAGCTTGGAGGGGACCACCTACGAGCAGTACTTC
NA	TRBJ2-7	TRBV6-4	TRBD2	CASSDIAGATYEQYF	TGTGCCAGCAGTGACATAGCGGGAGCAACCTACGAGCAGTACTTC
few	TRBJ2-1	TRBV4-2	TRBD2	CASSQEIPSGRARQSYNEQFF	TGTGCCAGCAGCCAAGAAATCCCTAGCGGGAGAGCCAGACAGTCCTACAATGAGCAGTTCTTC
few	TRBJ2-5	TRBV27	TRBD2	CASRKTSGSGETQYF	TGTGCCAGCAGGAAGACTAGCGGGAGTGGGGAGACCCAGTACTTC
few	TRBJ1-1	TRBV7-6	NA	CASSLQSSNTEAFF	TGTGCCAGCAGTTTACAGAGTTCGAACACTGAAGCTTTCTTT
NA	TRBJ2-2	TRBV12-5	NA	CASAPGVGVGELFF	TGTGCTAGTGCCCCGGGAGTGGGCGTCGGGGAGCTGTTTTTT